This TCR beta chain stems from a study of graft-versus-host responses after intestinal transplantation. Looking at the study overall: Tacrolimus plus steroids were given to all recipients for around three years, preceded by anti-thymocyte globulin induction. Study outcomes and limitations: Graft-donor T cell macrochimerism coincided with high graft-versus-host to host-versus-graft clonal ratios in allografts. GvH clones surfaced in recipient marrow, some emerging earlier in ileum or blood.

Produced via immunoSEQ multiplex PCR; TCRdb's table is partial and in-frame only. The sample shows approximately 74,000 clones, about 92% of them seen only once. The CDR3 covers 16 residues. V was clipped by 4 bases and J by 2 bases, with 15 bases between them. The germline CDR1 and CDR2 sequences are MNHNS and SASEGT. This clone came up once. Its specificity is not known. The receptor comes from a human patient who received an intestinal transplant, so some T cells may come from the graft donor. The sample in question was PBMCs, obtained 98 days after intestinal transplantation. V usage is TRBV6-1 and J usage is TRBJ1-5, with a weak D call TRBD1 (5 bases). CDR3 coding DNA: TGTGCCAGCAGTGTCACCCTCCGGGGCGGCAATCAGCCCCAGCATTTT. This codes for CASSVTLRGGNQPQHF.